The clone carrying this T cell receptor beta chain was seen only a few times. Its antigen is as yet unknown. From germline, CDR1 is DFQATT and CDR2 SNEGSKA (reference sequence). CDR3 size: 12 residues. This sample was included in a study of post-analysis software for immune sequencing data. For the study at large: Progressive-relapsing, secondary progressive and relapsing-remitting multiple sclerosis were among the disease courses included. Findings and caveats of the study: The study found significantly lower normalized Chao1 diversity in multiple sclerosis patients than in controls. Samples sharing a preparation batch grouped tightly together when assessed by F measure. Elevated frequency relative to controls characterized four or five TRBV segments in patients, TRBV5-6, TRBV5-1 and TRBV20-1 among them.

Unique-molecular-identifier-tagged TCR beta cDNA libraries were used. TCRdb re-called the PCR reads with MiXCR, one entry per CDR3 protein. The sample contains hundreds of thousands of distinct CDR3 sequences, approximately 45% of which appear only once. The receptor's source is a girl between 5 and 17 years old with multiple sclerosis. The chain employs TRBV20-1 and TRBJ2-1, with D possibly TRBD2 on 5 matching bases. Sequencing was done on a sample of blood. The CDR3 here is CVGSRSYNEQFF. CDR3 nucleotide sequence: TGCGTGGGGAGCCGCTCCTACAATGAGCAGTTCTTC.